Listed here is a single T cell receptor (beta chain). The CDR3 covers 14 residues. CDR1 is SGHKS and CDR2 is YYEKEE in the germline V gene (reference sequence). V gave up 8 bases and J gave up 5 bases, with 18 bases separating them. The data originate from a study of T cells after yellow fever vaccination. Production of TCR cDNA was by 5'RACE template switching, which also added a universal primer site and UMIs. TCRdb reprocessed the 5' RACE reads with MiXCR, giving one entry per CDR3 protein. The sample includes fewer than 450,000 distinct CDR3 sequences, 9.5% to 13% of them seen just once. The chain couples TRBV5-5 to TRBJ2-3; D tentatively fits TRBD1 or TRBD2 (5 bases each). The source material was PBMCs, sampled on the day of the first yellow fever vaccination. The clonotype was recovered from a man between 18 and 35 years old who received the YFV17D yellow fever vaccine. The CDR3 coding sequence is TGTGCCAGGAGCCCCGGGACCCTCAGAGATACGCAGTATTTT. Amino acids: CARSPGTLRDTQYF.